One T cell receptor beta chain is described in this entry. What it recognizes is unknown. This record belongs to a study of CD8 T cell repertoires and HIV-1 epitope variants. V lost 0 bases to trimming and J lost 5 bases; unmatched junction nucleotides: 4. In germline, CDR1 is LNHNV, CDR2 YYDKDF (reference sequence). The CDR3 is 15 amino acids. Assay: immunoSEQ multiplex PCR; the TCRdb copy retains only in-frame clones and omits some. The sample records 5,000 or so clones, over 60% being singletons. Input material: cultured CD8+ T cells derived from PBMCs. The TCR comes from a male donor with HIV. The V gene is TRBV15, the J gene TRBJ2-7, with 10 bases lining up with TRBD1. The CDR3 coding sequence is TGTGCCACCAGCAGAGATAGGACAGGGGGAGACGAGCAGTACTTC. It codes for CATSRDRTGGDEQYF.